The 29 T cell receptor beta chains presented below share a single source sample, sequenced in a study of T-cell reconstitution after alpha-beta-depleted transplantation in children. Preparation of the TCRbeta library was carried out with unique molecular identifiers. TCRdb re-derived calls from the PCR reads in MiXCR, one entry per CDR3 protein. In the table there are hundreds of thousands of distinct CDR3 sequences, around 17% of which are singletons. This specimen consisted of PBMCs from the stem cell graft donor, obtained from the stem cell graft. All receptors come from a human donor who donated a stem cell graft to a child with acute myeloid leukemia.

There are many counts of this clonotype. V usage is TRBV6-1 and J usage is TRBJ2-6; tentative D call: TRBD2 (5 bases). Germline V gene sequence: CDR1 MNHNS, CDR2 SASEGT. Trimming shortened V by 7 bases and J by 0 bases, and 19 bases separated the two germline ends. The CDR3 sequence is 18 residues long. CDR3 sequence reads: CASTNTWTESSGANVLTF. The CDR3, as DNA: TGTGCCAGCACTAATACCTGGACTGAGAGCTCTGGGGCCAACGTCCTGACTTTC.

In its sample, this clonotype was seen many times. The chain combines TRBV20-1 with TRBJ1-2, with D maybe TRBD1 (5 bases). The germline CDR1 and CDR2 sequences are DFQATT and SNEGSKA (reference sequence). CDR3 size: 10 residues. Trimming took 6 bases from V and 8 from J, leaving 10 bases between them. The CDR3 nucleotides are TGCAGTGCGGGGGACGAGGGCTACACCTTC. It codes for CSAGDEGYTF.

The chain is built from TRBV20-1 and TRBJ1-4, with D perhaps matching TRBD1 (5 bases). CDR3 length: 14 amino acids. V gave up 3 bases and J gave up 4 bases, with 12 bases separating them. The germline gives CDR1 DFQATT, CDR2 SNEGSKA (reference sequence). CDR3 sequence (DNA): TGCAGTGCTAGGGGGCCAGTCGATAATGAAAAACTGTTTTTT. Translated: CSARGPVDNEKLFF.

This chain uses TRBV7-2 with TRBJ1-2; D ambiguous. The germline gives CDR1 SGHTA, CDR2 FQGNSA. The ends were cut back, 4 bases at V and 0 bases at J, with 15 bases in the middle. This CDR3 contains 16 residues. The CDR3: CASSSARLTANYGYTF. The CDR3 nucleotides are TGTGCCAGCAGCTCCGCCCGACTAACAGCTAACTATGGCTACACCTTC.

The rearrangement uses TRBV20-1 and TRBJ2-3, with TRBD1 identical over 8 bases. The germline V gene encodes CDR1 DFQATT and CDR2 SNEGSKA (reference sequence). CDR3 length equals 15 residues. CDR3 coding DNA: TGCAGCGCCACCCGGACAGGGTCTCCCACAGATACGCAGTATTTT. Its protein product is CSATRTGSPTDTQYF.

This clonotype was detected only a few times. This chain connects TRBV6-4 to TRBJ2-3, with D perhaps TRBD1 (6 bases). This CDR3 region has 16 residues. V shed 6 bases and J shed 2 bases, with 18 bases lying between them. Germline V CDR1 and CDR2: MRHNA, SNTAGT. This CDR3 reads CASSALSLGATDTQYF. DNA of the CDR3: TGTGCCAGCAGCGCCCTATCACTGGGGGCCACAGATACGCAGTATTTT.

The table lists this clonotype with many counts. The rearrangement uses TRBV7-2 and TRBJ1-5, with a possible D match to TRBD1 (5 bases). V was pared by 1 base and J by 4 bases, with 14 bases between. This CDR3 spans 16 amino acids. The germline CDR1 and CDR2 sequences are SGHTA and FQGNSA. The CDR3 coding sequence is TGTGCCAGCAGCTTAGTATCGGGGCGCGCGAATCAGCCCCAGCATTTT. As protein: CASSLVSGRANQPQHF.

This clonotype was observed many times. The chain links TRBV9 to TRBJ2-1, with 9 bases aligning to TRBD2. Per germline, CDR1 SGDLS and CDR2 YYNGEE. With V trimmed by 0 bases and J by 8 bases, 3 bases remained unmatched. CDR3 length: 14 residues. CDR3 amino acids: CASSVGRGGHEQFF. For the CDR3, the DNA is TGTGCCAGCAGCGTAGGGCGGGGGGGTCATGAGCAGTTCTTC.

This chain uses TRBV29-1 with TRBJ2-7; 8 bases map to TRBD1. CDR1 is SQVTM and CDR2 is ANQGSEA in the germline V gene. The CDR3 has 11 residues. V shed 6 bases, J shed 13 bases, and the junction held 11 bases outside the gene matches. CDR3 DNA sequence: TGCAGCGTCCCTACCGGGACAGGAAACTACTTC. Translation gives CSVPTGTGNYF.

The chain recombines TRBV6-5 with TRBJ1-2; the D gene is possibly TRBD1 (5 bases). The V end lost 2 bases, the J end lost 4 bases, and 11 bases lay between the germline ends. CDR1 is MNHEY and CDR2 is SVGAGI in the germline V gene. The CDR3 covers 14 residues. The CDR3 nucleotides are TGTGCCAGCAGTTACGTTCCGGGGGGCTATGGCTACACCTTC. This translates into CASSYVPGGYGYTF.

The chain uses TRBV7-9 and TRBJ1-3; 9 nucleotides line up with TRBD1. Germline V gives CDR1 SEHNR, CDR2 FQNEAQ (reference sequence). Trimming removed 3 bases from V and 4 bases from J; junction bases left unmatched: 4. The CDR3 spans 15 residues. The CDR3 loop reads CASSFGTGRGNTIYF. CDR3 nucleotide sequence: TGTGCCAGCAGCTTCGGGACAGGGCGAGGAAACACCATATATTTT.

The rearrangement links TRBV6-5 to TRBJ1-5; tentative D call: TRBD1 (6 bases). Germline values: CDR1 MNHEY, CDR2 SVGAGI. The ends were cut back, 4 bases at V and 8 bases at J, with 12 bases in the middle. The CDR3 is made up of 13 amino acids. CDR3 in amino acids: CASSSQGREPQHF. CDR3 sequence (DNA): TGTGCCAGCAGTTCTCAGGGGAGAGAGCCCCAGCATTTT.

This clonotype showed up just a few times. The chain uses TRBV30 and TRBJ2-2, with unresolved D. The CDR3 sequence is 13 residues long. Germline CDR1 and CDR2: GTSNPN and SVGIG (reference sequence). The ends were cut back, 2 bases at V and 6 bases at J, with 10 bases in the middle. The CDR3 DNA is TGTGCCTGGAGTTCCCTAGAGGCCGGGGAGCTGTTTTTT. Translating it yields CAWSSLEAGELFF.

This clonotype was counted between two and nine times. The V gene is TRBV15, the J gene TRBJ2-3; D is possibly TRBD2 (6 bases). This CDR3 has 16 residues. Germline loops: CDR1 LNHNV, CDR2 YYDKDF (reference sequence). Trimming removed 0 bases from V and 2 bases from J, with 12 bases in between. CDR3 bases: TGTGCCACCAGCAGAGAGCCGGGACTGATCACAGATACGCAGTATTTT. Its translation: CATSREPGLITDTQYF. Drawing the rest from reference TRBV15 and TRBJ2-3, the complete variable domain is DAMVIQNPRYQVTQFGKPVTLSCSQTLNHNVMYWYQQKSSQAPKLLFHYYDKDFNNEADTPDNFQSRRPNTSFCFLDIRSPGLGDTAMYLCATSREPGLITDTQYFGPGTRLTVL.

This clonotype occurred a few times. This chain joins TRBV7-2 and TRBJ1-2; 12 bases fit TRBD1. Germline V gene data show CDR1 as SGHTA and CDR2 as FQGNSA. This CDR3 contains 16 residues. The V segment lost 1 base and the J segment 4 bases; nucleotides outside the gene matches: 4. CDR3 sequence (DNA): TGTGCCAGCAGCTTAGGGGGACAGGGGGCCGGCTATGGCTACACCTTC. This translates into CASSLGGQGAGYGYTF.

The chain has TRBV12-3 or TRBV12-4 and TRBJ1-5, with a weak D call TRBD1 (6 bases). This CDR3 comprises 15 residues. V lost 3 bases to trimming and J lost 4 bases, with 13 bases between them. The CDR3 loop is CASSLAQGVNQPQHF. CDR3 nucleotides: TGTGCCAGCAGTTTGGCACAGGGTGTTAATCAGCCCCAGCATTTT.

This clonotype was picked up a small number of times. V usage is TRBV7-2 and J usage is TRBJ1-2; D might be TRBD1 (6 bases). CDR3 length equals 12 residues. V dropped 10 bases and J dropped 1 base, with 10 bases sitting between them. The germline CDR1 and CDR2 sequences are SGHTA and FQGNSA. Written as DNA, the CDR3 is TGTGCCACGAGGGGGGATAACTATGGCTACACCTTC. This translates into CATRGDNYGYTF. Filled out from reference TRBV7-2 and TRBJ1-2, the complete variable domain reads GAGVSQSPSNKVTEKGKDVELRCDPISGHTALYWYRQSLGQGLEFLIYFQGNSAPDKSGLPSDRFSAERTGGSVSTLTIQRTQQEDSAVYLCATRGDNYGYTFGSGTRLTVV.

The V and J genes are TRBV5-1 and TRBJ1-1; D is perhaps TRBD1 (5 bases). Per the germline V gene, CDR1 is SGHRS and CDR2 is YFSETQ. V lost 5 bases, J lost 4 bases, and 12 bases lay in between. This CDR3 has 13 amino acids. CDR3 protein: CASSQQGSTEAFF. The CDR3 DNA is TGCGCCAGCAGTCAGCAGGGTTCCACTGAAGCTTTCTTT.

This clonotype was seen more than once but under ten times. The CDR3: CASSPTRVFGELFF. CDR3 sequence (DNA): TGTGCCAGCAGCCCCACCAGGGTCTTCGGGGAGCTGTTTTTT. The rearrangement uses TRBV7-9 and TRBJ2-2, with D possibly being TRBD1 (5 bases). The germline V gene has CDR1 SEHNR and CDR2 FQNEAQ (reference sequence). The length of the CDR3 is 14 residues. Trimming removed 5 bases at V and 7 bases at J, with 14 bases between.

The V call is TRBV7-2, the J call TRBJ2-5; D is undetermined. Trimming pared 5 bases from V and 5 bases from J, leaving 21 bases between. There are 16 residues in the CDR3. Germline lookup yields CDR1 SGHTA and CDR2 FQGNSA. The CDR3 reads CASSPLTGPEMETQYF. For the CDR3, the DNA is TGTGCCAGCAGCCCCCTTACGGGCCCCGAGATGGAGACCCAGTACTTC.

CDR3 bases: TGTGCCAGCAGCTATCTCCGTGGCGAAAAACTGTTTTTT. As protein: CASSYLRGEKLFF. The genes are TRBV5-5 and TRBJ1-4; D remains unclear. CDR1 and CDR2 from the germline V gene are SGHKS and YYEKEE (reference sequence). The CDR3 covers 13 residues. With 3 bases removed from V and 8 bases from J, the gap between germline ends came to 11 bases. The entire variable domain, with the rest obtained from reference TRBV5-5 and TRBJ1-4, is as follows: DAGVTQSPTHLIKTRGQQVTLRCSPISGHKSVSWYQQVLGQGPQFIFQYYEKEERGRGNFPDRFSARQFPNYSSELNVNALLLGDSALYLCASSYLRGEKLFFGSGTQLSVL.

This clonotype was seen repeatedly, ten times or more. This chain joins TRBV6-5 and TRBJ2-6; no clear D gene. V lost 2 bases and J 0 bases, leaving 2 bases between the germline ends. Germline lookup yields CDR1 MNHEY and CDR2 SVGAGI. The CDR3 has 14 residues. CDR3 DNA sequence: TGTGCCAGCAGTTACGGCTCTGGGGCCAACGTCCTGACTTTC. Its translation: CASSYGSGANVLTF.

This clonotype was picked up many times. V and J are TRBV5-5 and TRBJ1-1; no firm D call. Germline CDR1 reads SGHKS; CDR2 reads YYEKEE (reference sequence). The length of the CDR3 is 13 residues. V dropped 4 bases and J dropped 0 bases, with 7 bases sitting between them. CDR3 in DNA: TGTGCCAGCAGCCACGGCCTGAACACTGAAGCTTTCTTT. Translating gives CASSHGLNTEAFF.

This clonotype was detected only a few times. V gene TRBV12-3 or TRBV12-4 combines with J gene TRBJ2-7; the D gene is possibly TRBD2 (6 bases). The length of the CDR3 is 15 residues. V lost 4 bases and J lost 0, with 13 bases in between. The CDR3 protein is CASSYLAGPSYEQYF. CDR3 sequence (DNA): TGTGCCAGCAGTTACTTGGCGGGGCCCTCCTACGAGCAGTACTTC.

This clonotype occurred many times. The J gene is TRBJ2-3, the V gene TRBV7-2, with TRBD2 identical over 12 bases. CDR1 is SGHTA, CDR2 FQGNSA, per germline. This CDR3 comprises 15 residues. The J segment lost 6 bases and the V segment lost 5 bases, leaving 6 bases of the junction unmatched. The CDR3 loop reads CASSMTSGGGDTQYF. CDR3 sequence (DNA): TGTGCCAGCAGCATGACTAGCGGGGGCGGCGATACGCAGTATTTT.

This clonotype showed up just a few times. The chain employs TRBV5-1 and TRBJ1-5, with D uncertain. Between the trimmed V and J ends, which lost 4 bases and 3 bases, there was a span of 8 bases. The V gene's germline CDR1 is SGHRS and CDR2 YFSETQ. The CDR3 loop spans 13 amino acids. The CDR3 DNA is TGCGCCAGCAGCCGTGGGGACAATCAGCCCCAGCATTTT. Translating gives CASSRGDNQPQHF.

The sample holds many counts of this clonotype. The CDR3 DNA is TGCAGTGCTAAGAAAGGTATGACTAGCGGATTCTACGAGCAGTACTTC. The encoded protein is CSAKKGMTSGFYEQYF. The chain carries TRBV20-1 and TRBJ2-7, with TRBD2 matching over 9 bases. Per germline, CDR1 DFQATT and CDR2 SNEGSKA (reference sequence). J gave up 3 bases and V 4 bases, and 13 bases lay outside the gene matches. The CDR3 covers 16 residues.

The chain combines TRBV5-5 with TRBJ2-2, with no clear D. From germline, CDR1 is SGHKS and CDR2 YYEKEE (reference sequence). Between the trimmed V and J ends, which lost 2 bases and 3 bases, there was a span of 17 bases. The CDR3 has 17 amino acids. CDR3 sequence: CASSLPLTGSYTGELFF. The CDR3 nucleotides are TGTGCCAGCAGCTTACCCCTGACGGGTAGTTACACCGGGGAGCTGTTTTTT.

This clonotype showed up just a few times. J is TRBJ2-5 and V is TRBV28, with a possible D match to TRBD1 (7 bases). From germline, CDR1 is MDHEN and CDR2 SYDVKM. The V gene lost 4 bases and the J gene lost 5 bases, with 20 bases spanning the gap. CDR3 length: 16 amino acids. CDR3 protein: CASSYSRGAAGETQYF. CDR3 sequence (DNA): TGTGCCAGCAGTTACTCCAGGGGGGCAGCCGGGGAGACCCAGTACTTC.